This T cell receptor (beta chain) was documented in a study of blood T cell repertoires in COVID-19. In the study overall: Samples came from the United States, Italy and Spain, spanning acute and convalescent COVID-19. Sources were T cells, B-cell-depleted T cells, or PBMCs; the material itself was cDNA or gDNA.

Germline CDR1 MNHEY, CDR2 SMNVEV (reference sequence). V was pared by 4 bases and J by 0 bases, with 9 bases between. The CDR3 length is 14 residues. Authors' analysis steps: It was from reference gene primer amplification that nucleated cell counts were estimated. Profiling relied on immunoSEQ multiplex PCR, and the TCRdb table lists in-frame clones only, not all of them. V and J calls and clone size are copied from that table; D and trimming were computed from the DNA. The sample shows 80,000 to 95,000 clones, roughly 80% of them seen only once. This TCR came from a man aged 80 or over with active or convalescent COVID-19. The sequenced material came from peripheral blood. This chain joins TRBV27 and TRBJ1-2; D is undetermined. The CDR3 sequence is CASSSATSNYGYTF. DNA for the CDR3: TGTGCCAGCAGTTCCGCGACATCTAACTATGGCTACACCTTC.